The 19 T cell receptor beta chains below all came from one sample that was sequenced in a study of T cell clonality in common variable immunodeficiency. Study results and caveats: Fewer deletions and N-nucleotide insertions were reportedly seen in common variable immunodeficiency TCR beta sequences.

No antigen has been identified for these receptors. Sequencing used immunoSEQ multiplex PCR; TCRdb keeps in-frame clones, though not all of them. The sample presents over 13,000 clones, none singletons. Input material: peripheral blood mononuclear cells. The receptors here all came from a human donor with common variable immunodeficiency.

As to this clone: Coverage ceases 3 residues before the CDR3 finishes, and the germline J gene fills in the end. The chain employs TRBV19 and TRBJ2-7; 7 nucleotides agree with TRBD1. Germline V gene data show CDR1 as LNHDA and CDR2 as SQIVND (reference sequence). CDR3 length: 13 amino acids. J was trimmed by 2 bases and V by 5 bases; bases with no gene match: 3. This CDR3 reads CASSWGQTYEQYF. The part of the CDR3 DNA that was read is TGTGCCAGTAGTTGGGGACAGACCTACGAG.

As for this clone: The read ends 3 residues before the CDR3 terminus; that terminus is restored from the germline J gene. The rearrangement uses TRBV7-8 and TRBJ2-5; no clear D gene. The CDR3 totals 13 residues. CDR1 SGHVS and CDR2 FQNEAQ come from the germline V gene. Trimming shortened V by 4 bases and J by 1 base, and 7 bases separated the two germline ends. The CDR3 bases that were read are TGTGCCAGCAGCTCTCGGTTCCAAGAGACC. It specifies CASSSRFQET. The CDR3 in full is CASSSRFQETQYF.

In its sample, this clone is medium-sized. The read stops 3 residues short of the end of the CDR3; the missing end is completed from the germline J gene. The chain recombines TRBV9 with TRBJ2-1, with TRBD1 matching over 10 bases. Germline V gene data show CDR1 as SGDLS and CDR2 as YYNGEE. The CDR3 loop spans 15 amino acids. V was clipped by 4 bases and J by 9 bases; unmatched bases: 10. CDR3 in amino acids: CASSPTDRGESEQFF. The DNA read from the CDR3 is TGTGCCAGCAGCCCTACGGACAGGGGGGAAAGTGAG.

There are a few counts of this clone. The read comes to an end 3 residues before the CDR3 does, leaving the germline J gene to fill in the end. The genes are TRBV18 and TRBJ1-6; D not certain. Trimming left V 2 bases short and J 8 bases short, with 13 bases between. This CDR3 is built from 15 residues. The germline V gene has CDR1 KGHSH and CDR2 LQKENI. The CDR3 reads CASSPLVGSDSPLHF. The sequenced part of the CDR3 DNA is TGTGCCAGCTCACCATTAGTAGGGTCGGATTCACCC.

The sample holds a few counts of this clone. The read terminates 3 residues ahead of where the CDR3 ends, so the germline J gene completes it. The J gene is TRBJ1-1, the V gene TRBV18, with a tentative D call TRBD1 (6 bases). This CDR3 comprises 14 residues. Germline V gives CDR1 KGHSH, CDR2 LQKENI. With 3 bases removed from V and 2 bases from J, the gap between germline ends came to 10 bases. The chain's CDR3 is CASSPRTDNTEAFF. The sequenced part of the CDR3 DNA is TGTGCCAGCTCACCCCGGACAGACAACACTGAA.

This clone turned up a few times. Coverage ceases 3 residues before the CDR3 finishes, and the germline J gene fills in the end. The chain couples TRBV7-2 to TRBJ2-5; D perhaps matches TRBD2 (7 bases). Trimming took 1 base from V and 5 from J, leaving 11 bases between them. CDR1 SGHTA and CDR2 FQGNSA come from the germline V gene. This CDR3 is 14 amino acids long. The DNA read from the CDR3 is TGTGCCAGCAGCTTAGGGAGGGGGGGCGAGACC. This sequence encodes CASSLGRGGET. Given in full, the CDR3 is CASSLGRGGETQYF.

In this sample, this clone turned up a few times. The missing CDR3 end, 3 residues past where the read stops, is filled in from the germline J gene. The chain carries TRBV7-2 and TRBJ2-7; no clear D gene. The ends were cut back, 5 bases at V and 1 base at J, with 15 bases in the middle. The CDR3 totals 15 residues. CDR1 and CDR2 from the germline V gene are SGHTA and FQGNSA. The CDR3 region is CASSPGPVRSYEQYF. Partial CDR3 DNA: TGTGCCAGCAGCCCCGGCCCTGTCAGGTCCTACGAG.

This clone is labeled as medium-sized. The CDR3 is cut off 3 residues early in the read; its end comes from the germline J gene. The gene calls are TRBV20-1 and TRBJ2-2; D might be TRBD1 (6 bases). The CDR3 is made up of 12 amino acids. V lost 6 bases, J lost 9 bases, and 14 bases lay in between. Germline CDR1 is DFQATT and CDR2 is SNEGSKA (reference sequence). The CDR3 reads CSADPGERELFF. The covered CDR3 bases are TGCAGTGCGGACCCAGGGGAGCGGGAG.

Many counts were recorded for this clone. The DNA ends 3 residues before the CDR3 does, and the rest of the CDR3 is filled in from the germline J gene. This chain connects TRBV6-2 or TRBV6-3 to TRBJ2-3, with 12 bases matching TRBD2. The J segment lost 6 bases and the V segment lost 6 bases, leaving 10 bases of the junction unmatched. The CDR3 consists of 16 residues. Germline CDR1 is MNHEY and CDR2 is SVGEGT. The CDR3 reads CASRALAGGPGDTQYF. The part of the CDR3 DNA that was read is TGTGCCAGCAGGGCTCTAGCGGGGGGGCCTGGGGATACG.

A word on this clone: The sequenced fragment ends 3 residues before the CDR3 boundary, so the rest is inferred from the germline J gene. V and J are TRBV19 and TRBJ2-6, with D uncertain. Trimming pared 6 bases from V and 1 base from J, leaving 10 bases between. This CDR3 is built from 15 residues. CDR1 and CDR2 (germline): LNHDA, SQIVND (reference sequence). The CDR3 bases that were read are TGTGCCAGTAGCCCCCGGGTTTCTGGGGCCAACGTC. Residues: CASSPRVSGANV. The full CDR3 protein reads CASSPRVSGANVLTF.

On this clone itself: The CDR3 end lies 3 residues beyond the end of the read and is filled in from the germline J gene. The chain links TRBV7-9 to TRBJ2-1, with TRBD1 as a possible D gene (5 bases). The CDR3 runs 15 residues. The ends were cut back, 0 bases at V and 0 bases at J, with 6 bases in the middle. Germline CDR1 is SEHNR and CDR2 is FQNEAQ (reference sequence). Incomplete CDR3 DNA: TGTGCCAGCAGCTTAGCGGGGCTCTCCTACAATGAG. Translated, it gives CASSLAGLSYNE. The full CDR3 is CASSLAGLSYNEQFF.

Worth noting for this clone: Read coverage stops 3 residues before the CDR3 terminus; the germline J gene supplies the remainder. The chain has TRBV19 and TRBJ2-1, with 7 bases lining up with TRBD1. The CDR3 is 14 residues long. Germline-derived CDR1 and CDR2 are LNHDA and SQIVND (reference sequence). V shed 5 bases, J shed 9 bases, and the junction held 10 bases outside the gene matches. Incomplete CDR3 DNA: TGTGCCAGTAGTCCCGGACAGGTGTACGGTGAG. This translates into CASSPGQVYGE. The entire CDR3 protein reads CASSPGQVYGEQFF.

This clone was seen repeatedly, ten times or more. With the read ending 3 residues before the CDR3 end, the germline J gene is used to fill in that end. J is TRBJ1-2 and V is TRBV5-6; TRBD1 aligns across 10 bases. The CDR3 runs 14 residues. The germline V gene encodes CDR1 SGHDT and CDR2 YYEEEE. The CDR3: CASSSGTGASGYTF. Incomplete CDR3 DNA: TGTGCCAGCAGCTCCGGGACAGGGGCTTCCGGC.

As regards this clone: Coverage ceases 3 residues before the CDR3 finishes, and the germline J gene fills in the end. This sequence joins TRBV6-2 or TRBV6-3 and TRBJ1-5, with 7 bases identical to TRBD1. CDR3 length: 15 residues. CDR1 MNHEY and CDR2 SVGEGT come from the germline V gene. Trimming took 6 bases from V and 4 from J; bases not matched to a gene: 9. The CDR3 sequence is CASRTTGTANQPQHF. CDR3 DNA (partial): TGTGCCAGCAGAACAACCGGGACAGCTAATCAGCCC.

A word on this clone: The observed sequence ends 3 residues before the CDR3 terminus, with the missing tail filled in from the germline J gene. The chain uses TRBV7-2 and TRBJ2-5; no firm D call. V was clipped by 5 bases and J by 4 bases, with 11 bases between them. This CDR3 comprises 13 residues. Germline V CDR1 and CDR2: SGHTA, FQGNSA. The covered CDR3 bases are TGTGCCAGCAGCAGGCCTGGTACAGAGACC. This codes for CASSRPGTET. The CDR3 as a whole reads CASSRPGTETQYF.

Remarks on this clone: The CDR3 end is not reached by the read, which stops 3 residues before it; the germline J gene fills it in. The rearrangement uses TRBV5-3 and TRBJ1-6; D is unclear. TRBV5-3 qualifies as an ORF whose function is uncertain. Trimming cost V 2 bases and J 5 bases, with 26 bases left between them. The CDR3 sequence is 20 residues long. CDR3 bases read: TGTGCCAGAAGCTTCATGGCTAGGAGTCGTACGATAAGGCATAATTCACCC. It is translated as CARSFMARSRTIRHNSP. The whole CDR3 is CARSFMARSRTIRHNSPLHF.

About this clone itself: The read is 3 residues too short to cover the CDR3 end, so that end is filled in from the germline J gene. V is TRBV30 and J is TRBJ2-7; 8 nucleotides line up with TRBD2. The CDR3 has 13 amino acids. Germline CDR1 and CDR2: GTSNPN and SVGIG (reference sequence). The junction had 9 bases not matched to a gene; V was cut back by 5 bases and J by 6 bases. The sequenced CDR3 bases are TGTGCCTGGGCGGGGGGAGACGCCCGCGAG. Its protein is CAWAGGDARE. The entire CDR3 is CAWAGGDAREQYF.

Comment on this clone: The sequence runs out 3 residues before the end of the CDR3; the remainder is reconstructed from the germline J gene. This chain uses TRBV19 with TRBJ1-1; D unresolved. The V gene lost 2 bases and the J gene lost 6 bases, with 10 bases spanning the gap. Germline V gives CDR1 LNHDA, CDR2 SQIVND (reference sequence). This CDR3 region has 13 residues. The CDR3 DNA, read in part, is TGTGCCAGTAGTATAAGCGACGGGTCTGAA. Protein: CASSISDGSE. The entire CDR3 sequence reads CASSISDGSEAFF. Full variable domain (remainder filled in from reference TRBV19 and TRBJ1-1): DGGITQSPKYLFRKEGQNVTLSCEQNLNHDAMYWYRQDPGQGLRLIYYSQIVNDFQKGDIAEGYSVSREKKESFPLTVTSAQKNPTAFYLCASSISDGSEAFFGQGTRLTVV.

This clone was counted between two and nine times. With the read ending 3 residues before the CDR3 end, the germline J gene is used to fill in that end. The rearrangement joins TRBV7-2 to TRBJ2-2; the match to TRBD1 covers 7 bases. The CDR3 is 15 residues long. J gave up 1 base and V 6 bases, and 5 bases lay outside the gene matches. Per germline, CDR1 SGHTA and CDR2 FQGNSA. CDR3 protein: CASRLDRLNTGELFF. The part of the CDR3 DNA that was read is TGTGCCAGCAGATTGGACAGGTTGAACACCGGGGAG. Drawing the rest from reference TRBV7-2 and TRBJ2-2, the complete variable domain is GAGVSQSPSNKVTEKGKDVELRCDPISGHTALYWYRQSLGQGLEFLIYFQGNSAPDKSGLPSDRFSAERTGGSVSTLTIQRTQQEDSAVYLCASRLDRLNTGELFFGEGSRLTVL.